The following is a T cell receptor beta chain sequence with its context. Its specificity is not known. The sample is drawn from a study of cytomegalovirus exposure and HLA in healthy donors. Germline V gene lookup returns CDR1 SGHTA and CDR2 FQGNSA. This CDR3 region has 16 residues. V was cut by 0 bases and J by 7 bases, with 15 bases left in between. Study-level results: Some V segments, including TRBV6-2 and TRBV6-3, were excluded as indistinguishable. Researchers had no immune exposure information except CMV serostatus available. Listed as cytomegalovirus-associated were roughly 180 TCR beta chains.

PCR primers comprised 60 Vbeta and 13 Jbeta primers. Assay used: immunoSEQ multiplex PCR; TCRdb lists only in-frame clones, some missing. The data contain tens of thousands of clones, just under 75% of them singletons. This sequence was found in a young woman in good health and CMV-seronegative. This chain uses TRBV7-2 with TRBJ1-4; D not certain. The specimen sequenced was PBMCs. The CDR3: CASSLAHRGESEKLFF. Here the CDR3 DNA reads TGTGCCAGCAGCTTAGCGCATCGGGGTGAGAGTGAAAAACTGTTTTTT.